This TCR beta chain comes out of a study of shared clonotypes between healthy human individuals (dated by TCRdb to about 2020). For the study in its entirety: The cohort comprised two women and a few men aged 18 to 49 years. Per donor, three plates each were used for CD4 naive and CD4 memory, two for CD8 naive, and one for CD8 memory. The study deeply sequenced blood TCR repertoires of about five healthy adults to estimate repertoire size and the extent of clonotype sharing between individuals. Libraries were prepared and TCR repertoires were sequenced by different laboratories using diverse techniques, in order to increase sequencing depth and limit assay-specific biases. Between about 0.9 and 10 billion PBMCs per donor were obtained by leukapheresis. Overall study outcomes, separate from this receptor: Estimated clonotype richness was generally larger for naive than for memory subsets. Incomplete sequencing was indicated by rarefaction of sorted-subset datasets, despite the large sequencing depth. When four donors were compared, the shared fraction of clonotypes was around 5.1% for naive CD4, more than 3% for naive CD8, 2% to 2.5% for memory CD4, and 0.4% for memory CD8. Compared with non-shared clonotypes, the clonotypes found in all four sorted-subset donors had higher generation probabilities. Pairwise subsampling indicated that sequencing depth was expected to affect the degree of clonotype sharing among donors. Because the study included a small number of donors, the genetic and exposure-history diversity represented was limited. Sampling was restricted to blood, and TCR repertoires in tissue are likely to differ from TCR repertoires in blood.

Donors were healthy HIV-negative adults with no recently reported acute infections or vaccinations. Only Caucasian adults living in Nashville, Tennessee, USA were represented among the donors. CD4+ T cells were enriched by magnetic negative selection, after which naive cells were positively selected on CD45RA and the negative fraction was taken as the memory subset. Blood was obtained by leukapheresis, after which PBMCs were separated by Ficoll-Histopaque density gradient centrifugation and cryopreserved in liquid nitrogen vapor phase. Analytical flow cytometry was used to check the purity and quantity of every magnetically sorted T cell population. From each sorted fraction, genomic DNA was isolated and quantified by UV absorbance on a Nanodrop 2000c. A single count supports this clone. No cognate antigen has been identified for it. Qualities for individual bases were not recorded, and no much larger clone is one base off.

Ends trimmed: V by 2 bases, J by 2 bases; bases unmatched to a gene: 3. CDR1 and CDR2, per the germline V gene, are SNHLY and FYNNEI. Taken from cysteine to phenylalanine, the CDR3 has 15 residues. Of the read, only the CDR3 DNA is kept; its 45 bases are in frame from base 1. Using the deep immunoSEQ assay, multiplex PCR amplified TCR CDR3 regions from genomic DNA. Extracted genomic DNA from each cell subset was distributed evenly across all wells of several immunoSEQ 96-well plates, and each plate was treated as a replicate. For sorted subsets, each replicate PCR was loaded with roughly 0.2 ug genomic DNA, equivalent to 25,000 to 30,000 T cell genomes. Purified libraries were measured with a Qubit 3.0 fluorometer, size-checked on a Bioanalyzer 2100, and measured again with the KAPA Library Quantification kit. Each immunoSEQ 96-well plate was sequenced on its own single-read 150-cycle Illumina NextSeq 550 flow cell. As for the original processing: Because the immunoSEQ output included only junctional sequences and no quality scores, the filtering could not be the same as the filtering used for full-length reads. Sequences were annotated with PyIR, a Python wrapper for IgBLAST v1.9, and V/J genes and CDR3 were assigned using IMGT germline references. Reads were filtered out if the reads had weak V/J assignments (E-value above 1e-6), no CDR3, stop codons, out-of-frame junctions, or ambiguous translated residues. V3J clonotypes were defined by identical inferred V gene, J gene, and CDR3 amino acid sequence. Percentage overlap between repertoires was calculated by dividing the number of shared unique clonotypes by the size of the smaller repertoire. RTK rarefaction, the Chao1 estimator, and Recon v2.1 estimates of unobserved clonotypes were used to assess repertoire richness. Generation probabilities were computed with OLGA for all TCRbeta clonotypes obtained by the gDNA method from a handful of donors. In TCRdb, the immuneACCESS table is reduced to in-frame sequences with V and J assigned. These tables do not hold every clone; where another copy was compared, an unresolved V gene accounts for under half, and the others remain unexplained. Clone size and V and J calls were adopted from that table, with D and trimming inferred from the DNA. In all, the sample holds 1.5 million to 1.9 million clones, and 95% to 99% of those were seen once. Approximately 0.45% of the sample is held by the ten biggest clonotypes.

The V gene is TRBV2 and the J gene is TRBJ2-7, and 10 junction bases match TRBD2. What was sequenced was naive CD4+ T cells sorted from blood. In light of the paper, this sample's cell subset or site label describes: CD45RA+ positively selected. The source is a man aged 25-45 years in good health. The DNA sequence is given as TGTGCCAGCAGTGAAAACCTAGCGGGGGCCTACGAGCAGTACTTC. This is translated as CASSENLAGAYEQYF.